These 25 T cell receptor beta chains were all obtained from the same sample, sequenced in a study of OX40 agonist ivuxolimab in advanced cancers. The repertoire was sequenced with immunoSEQ multiplex PCR; TCRdb's copy has only in-frame clones and lacks some. Among under 30,000 clones, 86% were seen once, and the ten largest hold less than 35%. Source: CD4+ or CD8+ T cells sorted from blood, taken in a trial of the OX40 agonist ivuxolimab. These receptors came from an adult with an advanced solid tumor such as melanoma, head and neck, liver or kidney cancer.

The chain recombines TRBV6-5 with TRBJ2-2, with D perhaps TRBD1 or TRBD2 (7 bases each). The CDR3 covers 15 residues. The germline V gene has CDR1 MNHEY and CDR2 SVGAGI. V lost 6 bases to trimming and J lost 1 base, with 12 bases between them. CDR3 sequence: CASSLRGGNTGELFF. CDR3 sequence (DNA): TGTGCCAGCAGCCTCAGGGGGGGGAACACCGGGGAGCTGTTTTTT.

This chain joins TRBV6-5 and TRBJ2-1, with D maybe TRBD2 (5 bases). Looked up from germline, CDR1 is MNHEY and CDR2 is SVGAGI. This CDR3 has 14 amino acids. Trimming left V 0 bases short and J 6 bases short, with 9 bases between. As DNA, the CDR3 is TGTGCCAGCAGTTACTCTAGCCGGGGCAATGAGCAGTTCTTC. Protein sequence: CASSYSSRGNEQFF.

This chain uses TRBV9 with TRBJ2-1, with 9 bases lining up with TRBD2. J was trimmed by 9 bases and V by 0 bases; bases with no gene match: 7. Germline V gene data show CDR1 as SGDLS and CDR2 as YYNGEE. The CDR3 contains 15 residues. This CDR3 is CASSVVAGGPVEQFF. The CDR3 bases are TGTGCCAGCAGCGTAGTGGCGGGGGGGCCAGTTGAGCAGTTCTTC.

This clone was observed once. This chain links TRBV13 with TRBJ2-2; D may match TRBD1 or TRBD2 (5 bases each). The V end lost 8 bases, the J end lost 4 bases, and 17 bases lay between the germline ends. The CDR3 totals 15 residues. The germline gives CDR1 PRHDT, CDR2 FYEKMQ (reference sequence). In nucleotides, the CDR3 is TGTGCCAGCCTCGGGACCCTAGGAAGCACCGGGGAGCTGTTTTTT. It specifies CASLGTLGSTGELFF.

This chain joins TRBV28 and TRBJ2-7, with 7 bases that match TRBD1. This CDR3 has 14 amino acids. Per germline, CDR1 MDHEN and CDR2 SYDVKM. The J segment lost 0 bases and the V segment lost 6 bases, leaving 5 bases of the junction unmatched. CDR3 DNA sequence: TGTGCCAGCAGCCCACAGGGGTACTCCTACGAGCAGTACTTC. It encodes CASSPQGYSYEQYF.

The J gene is TRBJ1-1, the V gene TRBV27, with 10 bases matching TRBD1. Germline loops: CDR1 MNHEY, CDR2 SMNVEV (reference sequence). The CDR3 consists of 13 residues. Losses at the gene ends were 8 bases for V and 5 bases for J; bases not matched to a gene: 5. CDR3 nucleotide sequence: TGTGCCAGCGGAACGGGACAGGGGACTGAAGCTTTCTTT. This translates into CASGTGQGTEAFF.

This chain links TRBV5-8 with TRBJ2-3, with D tentatively TRBD1 or TRBD2 (5 bases each). Per the germline V gene, CDR1 is SGHTS and CDR2 is YDEGEE. The CDR3 is 16 residues long. The ends were cut back, 4 bases at V and 5 bases at J, with 20 bases in the middle. In DNA, the CDR3 is TGTGCCAGCAGCCCTAGTGGGGGTCCTTTCGGAGATACGCAGTATTTT. Translating it yields CASSPSGGPFGDTQYF.

V is TRBV19 and J is TRBJ1-1; D is uncertain. This CDR3 spans 15 amino acids. The V end lost 10 bases, the J end lost 0 bases, and 18 bases lay between the germline ends. In germline, CDR1 is LNHDA, CDR2 SQIVND (reference sequence). The CDR3: CATKTRHSMNTEAFF. The CDR3 bases are TGTGCCACCAAGACCAGACATTCCATGAACACTGAAGCTTTCTTT. Full variable domain (remainder filled in from reference TRBV19 and TRBJ1-1): DGGITQSPKYLFRKEGQNVTLSCEQNLNHDAMYWYRQDPGQGLRLIYYSQIVNDFQKGDIAEGYSVSREKKESFPLTVTSAQKNPTAFYLCATKTRHSMNTEAFFGQGTRLTVV.

CDR3 loop: CATSRGPDNEQFF. The CDR3 DNA reads TGTGCCACCAGCAGAGGCCCTGACAATGAGCAGTTCTTC. The J gene is TRBJ2-1, the V gene TRBV15, with D hard to call. In germline, CDR1 is LNHNV, CDR2 YYDKDF (reference sequence). The ends were cut back, 1 base at V and 5 bases at J, with 6 bases in the middle. This CDR3 has 13 residues.

This chain joins TRBV7-2 and TRBJ2-7, with 10 bases that match TRBD2. This CDR3 is 15 amino acids long. V trimming: 6 bases; J trimming: 0 bases; junction bases outside the gene matches: 5. The germline V gene has CDR1 SGHTA and CDR2 FQGNSA. CDR3 in amino acids: CASRLAGWSSYEQYF. The CDR3 nucleotides are TGTGCCAGCAGACTAGCGGGGTGGAGCTCCTACGAGCAGTACTTC. The full variable domain, rest sourced from reference TRBV7-2 and TRBJ2-7, is GAGVSQSPSNKVTEKGKDVELRCDPISGHTALYWYRQSLGQGLEFLIYFQGNSAPDKSGLPSDRFSAERTGGSVSTLTIQRTQQEDSAVYLCASRLAGWSSYEQYFGPGTRLTVT.

V gene TRBV29-1 combines with J gene TRBJ2-3, with D perhaps TRBD1 (6 bases). V was shortened by 4 bases and J by 3 bases, with 14 bases between the two germline ends. Germline CDR1 reads SQVTM; CDR2 reads ANQGSEA. CDR3 size: 14 residues. The CDR3 region has the DNA TGCAGCGTTGGAACAGGGTCCCCTACAGATACGCAGTATTTT. Translated, it gives CSVGTGSPTDTQYF.

The gene calls are TRBV21-1 and TRBJ1-6. TRBV21-1 is given as a pseudogene. This CDR3 region has 13 residues. The CDR3 DNA is TGTGCCAGGTATAAGACCTATAATTCACCCCTCCACTTT. Translating gives CARYKTYNSPLHF.

The genes are TRBV7-2 and TRBJ2-7, with no clear D. Trimming shortened V by 1 base and J by 6 bases, and 19 bases separated the two germline ends. Germline values: CDR1 SGHTA, CDR2 FQGNSA. The CDR3 has 16 amino acids. CDR3 sequence reads: CASSLGAWTSSAEQYF. The CDR3 coding sequence is TGTGCCAGCAGCTTAGGGGCCTGGACCTCGTCCGCCGAGCAGTACTTC.

The chain carries TRBV20-1 and TRBJ2-5, with unresolved D. Trimming removed 5 bases at V and 7 bases at J, with 5 bases between. Germline V gene lookup returns CDR1 DFQATT and CDR2 SNEGSKA (reference sequence). This CDR3 is built from 9 residues. As DNA, the CDR3 is TGCAGTGCTGGCCTGACCCAGTACTTC. This sequence encodes CSAGLTQYF.

The chain is built from TRBV7-8 and TRBJ1-4; TRBD1 is a possible D gene (6 bases). Germline assignment: CDR1 SGHVS and CDR2 FQNEAQ. The CDR3 is made up of 15 amino acids. V lost 5 bases and J lost 5, with 15 bases in between. CDR3 bases: TGTGCCAGCAGCCCCGCGGGGGCCAGGAATGAAAAACTGTTTTTT. This encodes CASSPAGARNEKLFF.

The J gene is TRBJ2-7, the V gene TRBV19; D is possibly TRBD1 (5 bases). The CDR3 sequence is 16 residues long. Germline V CDR1 and CDR2: LNHDA, SQIVND (reference sequence). Trimming removed 5 bases from V and 5 bases from J, with 22 bases in between. Here the CDR3 reads CASSPQIFLRGDEQYF. The CDR3 nucleotides are TGTGCCAGTAGTCCTCAGATCTTCCTAAGGGGCGACGAGCAGTACTTC. The complete variable domain, with remaining parts taken from reference TRBV19 and TRBJ2-7, reads DGGITQSPKYLFRKEGQNVTLSCEQNLNHDAMYWYRQDPGQGLRLIYYSQIVNDFQKGDIAEGYSVSREKKESFPLTVTSAQKNPTAFYLCASSPQIFLRGDEQYFGPGTRLTVT.

Sample share makes this clone medium-sized. The rearrangement joins TRBV19 to TRBJ1-6; D not certain. From germline, CDR1 is LNHDA and CDR2 SQIVND (reference sequence). The CDR3 is 17 amino acids. Trimming left V 4 bases short and J 7 bases short, with 20 bases between. CDR3 sequence (DNA): TGTGCCAGTAGTACCTTCGGACCGTCCGCCGTCAATTCACCCCTCCACTTT. This gives the protein CASSTFGPSAVNSPLHF.

This sequence joins TRBV6-6 and TRBJ2-3, with 7 positions matching TRBD2. Unmatched junction bases numbered 11, after V lost 7 bases and J lost 4 bases. This CDR3 is built from 15 residues. Germline loops: CDR1 MNHNY, CDR2 SVGAGI (reference sequence). Written as DNA, the CDR3 is TGTGCCAGCAATCCCCGGGAGGCCCGGGCAGATACGCAGTATTTT. Encoded protein: CASNPREARADTQYF.

The CDR3 DNA reads as TGTGCCGTCCATGGAAAGAGCCCGAACACTGAAGCTTTCTTT. This codes for CAVHGKSPNTEAFF. The chain combines TRBV7-8 with TRBJ1-1, with unresolved D. CDR1 is SGHVS, CDR2 FQNEAQ, per germline. The CDR3 has 14 amino acids. The V end lost 11 bases, the J end lost 1 base, and 17 bases lay between the germline ends.

In regard to this clone: An end of the junction does not agree with germline; a read error may underlie this. The chain joins TRBV11-2 to TRBJ1-5; D is unclear. The CDR3 loop spans 15 amino acids. CDR1 is SGHAT, CDR2 FQNNGV, per germline. The CDR3 region is CASSLGVESNHPQHF. The CDR3, as DNA: TGTGCCAGCAGCTTAGGGGTAGAGAGCAATCATCCCCAGCATTTT.

The chain joins TRBV7-9 to TRBJ1-5; TRBD1 is a possible D gene (5 bases). Trimming cost V 3 bases and J 6 bases, with 15 bases left between them. This CDR3 is 15 amino acids long. CDR1 is SEHNR and CDR2 is FQNEAQ in the germline V gene (reference sequence). CDR3 loop: CASSFSGTPGQPQHF. The CDR3 nucleotides are TGTGCCAGCAGCTTCAGCGGGACCCCCGGTCAGCCCCAGCATTTT.

The chain employs TRBV19 and TRBJ1-4; 9 bases map to TRBD1. The CDR3 runs 18 residues. Germline V gives CDR1 LNHDA, CDR2 SQIVND (reference sequence). Unmatched junction bases numbered 13, after V lost 3 bases and J lost 5 bases. CDR3 sequence: CASSIADLTGTGNEKLFF. CDR3 DNA sequence: TGTGCCAGTAGTATCGCCGATTTAACCGGGACAGGGAATGAAAAACTGTTTTTT.

In the case of this clone: Other DNA variants within this sample encode the same CDR3. J is TRBJ2-1 and V is TRBV7-6; TRBD1 aligns across 7 bases. Germline V gene sequence: CDR1 SGHVS, CDR2 FNYEAQ. The CDR3 is 15 residues long. V gave up 5 bases and J gave up 0 bases; unmatched junction bases: 4. CDR3 DNA sequence: TGTGCCAGCAGCCTCGGGGACAGCTCCTACAATGAGCAGTTCTTC. Protein: CASSLGDSSYNEQFF.

The V and J genes are TRBV9 and TRBJ2-3; no firm D call. V lost 4 bases, J lost 9 bases, and 12 bases lay in between. Germline CDR1 reads SGDLS; CDR2 reads YYNGEE. The CDR3 spans 12 residues. CDR3 sequence: CASSLDLGTQYF. CDR3 bases: TGTGCCAGCAGCCTTGACCTGGGGACGCAGTATTTT.

The rearrangement joins TRBV14 to TRBJ2-7; 10 bases match TRBD2. Germline trimming cut 3 bases from V and 0 bases from J; bases unmatched to any gene: 8. From germline, CDR1 is SGHDN and CDR2 FVKESK. This CDR3 region has 17 residues. Here the CDR3 DNA reads TGTGCCAGCAGCCAGCCTAGCGGGGGACGCCTCTCCTACGAGCAGTACTTC. Protein product: CASSQPSGGRLSYEQYF.